The entry that follows covers one T cell receptor (beta chain) sequence. Its antigen is unknown. Germline lookup yields CDR1 SGDLS and CDR2 YYNGEE. This CDR3 spans 15 amino acids. V lost 3 bases, J lost 2 bases, and 8 bases stayed unmatched. The data belong to a study of cytomegalovirus exposure and HLA in healthy donors. With 60 Vbeta and 13 Jbeta primers, the PCR was carried out. The data were produced by immunoSEQ multiplex PCR, yet TCRdb's version contains in-frame clones alone and is incomplete. There are some 78,000 clones in the sample; roughly 80% occur only once, and approximately 30% lies in the top ten. Study-wide results and limits: Later analysis demonstrated an association between a missense DCLRE1C variant and TCR beta V- and J-gene trimming. In presence/absence analyses, roughly uniform sequencing depth across donors was assumed. It was likely that a cluster of highly shared sequence variants was a sequencing artifact. Reported results showed that the classifier diagnosed cytomegalovirus status with high specificity and sensitivity.

Input material: PBMCs. This chain connects TRBV9 to TRBJ2-7, with 7 bases matching TRBD1. The sequence was collected from a man aged 45-60 years in good health and CMV-seropositive. The CDR3 coding sequence is TGTGCCAGCAGCGCCGGTTCCGACAGGGCCTACGAGCAGTACTTC. It specifies CASSAGSDRAYEQYF. The variable domain in full, completed from reference TRBV9 and TRBJ2-7, reads DSGVTQTPKHLITATGQRVTLRCSPRSGDLSVYWYQQSLDQGLQFLIQYYNGEERAKGNILERFSAQQFPDLHSELNLSSLELGDSALYFCASSAGSDRAYEQYFGPGTRLTVT.